This T cell receptor beta chain was obtained from a study of CD8+ T cells in alopecia areata. General study findings and limits: Higher clonality than in normal scalp was seen in lesional scalp, especially alopecia totalis/universalis.

Remarks on this clone: Its cognate antigen is unknown.

Following RNA extraction, reverse transcription yielded cDNA that acted as the sequencing template. Assay: immunoSEQ multiplex PCR; the TCRdb copy retains only in-frame clones and omits some. The repertoire holds around 140,000 clones, with about 90% as singletons. The source material was CD8+ T cells sorted from blood, sampled at week 0. The sequence was obtained from a human donor with alopecia areata.

The CDR3 coding sequence is TGCAGCGTAGCATTCATTTCCACAGATACGCAGTATTTT. Translated: CSVAFISTDTQYF. The gene calls are TRBV29-1 and TRBJ2-3; D gene ambiguous. In germline, CDR1 is SQVTM, CDR2 ANQGSEA. The CDR3 runs to 13 residues. Between the trimmed V and J ends, which lost 6 bases and 2 bases, there was a span of 12 bases.